A selection of T cell receptor beta chains follows, all from one sample in a study of blood T cell repertoires in COVID-19. The table came from immunoSEQ multiplex PCR; TCRdb's copy has only in-frame clones and leaves some out. Counted here are about 140,000 clones, approximately 79% occurring once; the ten biggest clones make up under 3%. Sequencing was done on a sample of PBMCs or T cells enriched from blood (not recorded which). These receptors originate from a woman in her 50s who had recovered from COVID-19. CDR3s include the opening cysteine and the closing phenylalanine or tryptophan. The D gene is left open where the match is weak. Clone size, where shown, is once, few, many, or a class for clones that have expanded.

abundance	v_gene	j_gene	d_gene	CDR3nt	CDR3aa
.	TRBV10-2	TRBJ2-3	TRBD1	TGCGCCACCAGACAGGGGGCGGGAGATACGCAGTATTTT	CATRQGAGDTQYF
.	TRBV2	TRBJ1-6	TRBD1	TGTGCCAGCATTACGACAGGGGGCTTGTTTTCACCCCTCCACTTT	CASITTGGLFSPLHF
many	TRBV5-1	TRBJ1-1	.	TGCGCCAGCAGCTTGTTGGGGGCGAGGAACACTGAAGCTTTCTTT	CASSLLGARNTEAFF
.	TRBV11-2	TRBJ2-3	.	TGTGCCAGCAGCTTAGGGGCCTCCCCCGGGGGCACAGATACGCAGTATTTT	CASSLGASPGGTDTQYF
.	TRBV15	TRBJ1-3	TRBD1	TGTGCCACCAGCAGAGAGAGGGGGCGATCTGGAAACACCATATATTTT	CATSRERGRSGNTIYF
.	TRBV28	TRBJ2-1	.	TGTGCCAGCAGTTTATTTGGTGGGTCAGGTAGTGAGTTCTTC	CASSLFGGSGSEFF
few	TRBV27	TRBJ1-1	TRBD1	TGTGCCAGCAGTATTCGGACAGGGGAGACTGAAGCTTTCTTT	CASSIRTGETEAFF
.	TRBV10-1	TRBJ2-1	TRBD2	TGCGCCAGCAGTGTTCAAGCGGGGGGCTACAATGAGCAGTTCTTC	CASSVQAGGYNEQFF
few	TRBV12-3/TRBV12-4	TRBJ1-1	.	TGTGCCAGCAGTTTAGCGCAAGGGGAAACTTTCTTT	CASSLAQGETFF
few	TRBV29-1	TRBJ1-1	.	TGCAGCGTTACGGTGAACACTGAAGCTTTCTTT	CSVTVNTEAFF
once	TRBV12-3/TRBV12-4	TRBJ2-5	.	TGTGCCAGCTTACGGGGGGCACAAGAGACCCAGTACTTC	CASLRGAQETQYF
.	TRBV7-6	TRBJ1-4	.	TGTGCCAGCAGCTCAACAGGTGCAACTAATGAAAAACTGTTTTTT	CASSSTGATNEKLFF
.	TRBV27	TRBJ1-2	TRBD1	TGTGCCAGCAGTCCCTTCCCGCATCTGGACAGGGTGGCTCACGGCTACACCTTC	CASSPFPHLDRVAHGYTF
.	TRBV27	TRBJ1-1	.	TGTGCCAGCAGGTCAGGTACCACTGAAGCTTTCTTT	CASRSGTTEAFF
.	TRBV30	TRBJ2-6	.	TGTGCCGTTGGGGCAGGGAAGATCGCGGGGGCCAACGTCCTGACTTTC	CAVGAGKIAGANVLTF
.	TRBV7-8	TRBJ2-5	TRBD2	TGTGCCAGCAGCCCCCGACTAGCGGGGGACTTCGGGGAGACCCAGTACTTC	CASSPRLAGDFGETQYF
few	TRBV27	TRBJ2-7	TRBD2	TGTGCCAGCACTTCGGGAGGGGGAACCTACGAGCAGTACTTC	CASTSGGGTYEQYF
.	TRBV28	TRBJ1-1	TRBD1	TGTGCCAGCAGTTTACCGGGACAGGGGGGGAAGGAAGCTTTCTTT	CASSLPGQGGKEAFF
.	TRBV5-1	TRBJ2-7	TRBD2	TGCGCCAGCAGCTTGGCCAAGACTAGCGGGGGGAGCTCCTACGAGCAGTACTTC	CASSLAKTSGGSSYEQYF
.	TRBV2	TRBJ1-4	.	TGTGCCAGCAGTGAAGCTGGCGGGAGTCGGGAAAAACTGTTTTTT	CASSEAGGSREKLFF
.	TRBV7-9	TRBJ1-4	.	TGTGCCAGCGGCCCTACAGGGTGGGATGAAAAACTGTTTTTT	CASGPTGWDEKLFF
.	TRBV19	TRBJ2-2	TRBD2	TGTGCCAGCAATCGACTAGCGAATACCGGGGAGCTGTTTTTT	CASNRLANTGELFF
.	TRBV7-2	TRBJ2-7	TRBD2	TGTGCCAGCAGCTTAAATGCGGGGGTGGGGTACGAGCAGTACTTC	CASSLNAGVGYEQYF
.	TRBV30	TRBJ2-1	TRBD2	TGTGCCTGGGAAGGACTAGCGGGGATCAATGAGCAGTTCTTC	CAWEGLAGINEQFF
.	TRBV2	TRBJ2-5	TRBD2	TGTGCCAGCAGTGAAGTGGGACTAGTCAAAGAGACCCAGTACTTC	CASSEVGLVKETQYF
.	TRBV7-6	TRBJ1-1	TRBD1	TGTGCCAGCAGCCGACAGGGTTTTGAGGGCACTGAAGCTTTCTTT	CASSRQGFEGTEAFF
.	TRBV21-1	TRBJ2-1	.	TGTGCCACCAGACGGCAGGGACGGACAGACAATGAGCAGTTCTTC	CATRRQGRTDNEQFF
few	TRBV30	TRBJ1-5	TRBD1	TGTGCCTGGAGACACCGGGACAGGGGACAAAATCAGCCCCAGCATTTT	CAWRHRDRGQNQPQHF
.	TRBV7-9	TRBJ1-4	TRBD1	TGTGCCAGCAGCCCCCCAGGGGGAGATGAAAAACTGTTTTTT	CASSPPGGDEKLFF
.	TRBV9	TRBJ2-1	TRBD2	TGTGCCAGCAGCGAACTAGCGGGTGAGCAGTTCTTC	CASSELAGEQFF
.	TRBV7-6	TRBJ2-1	TRBD1	TGTGCCAGCAGCTTGGGGACAGCGATCTTCTCCTACAATGAGCAGTTCTTC	CASSLGTAIFSYNEQFF